These 26 T cell receptor beta chains were all obtained from the same sample, sequenced in a study of metastatic and nonmetastatic thyroid tumors (dated by TCRdb to about 2020). Library preparation was by PCR. For sequencing, an Illumina HiSeq 4000 was employed. TCRdb cleaned the public reads at Q25 with fastp, built clones with MiXCR and kept in-frame beta chains. The sample table lists about 14,000 clones, approximately 32% of them with a count of one. The ten top clones hold under 30% of the sample. None of the patients had been given any treatment before thyroid surgery. Sequencing used tumor tissue. The receptors derive from a female donor with papillary thyroid cancer or a benign thyroid nodule (not recorded which). Some clones in this sample may be carry-over from other donors' samples.

The gene calls are TRBV6-1 and TRBJ1-1; a possible D gene is TRBD1 (5 bases). Trimming stripped 6 bases from V and 4 bases from J, with 15 bases between. The V gene's germline CDR1 is MNHNS and CDR2 SASEGT. CDR3 length: 14 residues. The CDR3 protein is CASSPLSGGTEAFF. CDR3 DNA: TGTGCCAGCAGCCCCTTGTCGGGGGGCACTGAAGCTTTCTTT.

V and J are TRBV19 and TRBJ2-7; a weak D match, TRBD1 (6 bases). CDR1 and CDR2 from the germline V gene are LNHDA and SQIVND (reference sequence). The CDR3 runs 14 residues. V was cut by 1 base and J by 3 bases, with 10 bases left in between. The CDR3 sequence: CASSIGTASYEQYF. CDR3 in DNA: TGTGCCAGTAGTATAGGGACAGCCAGCTACGAGCAGTACTTC.

This clone was counted ten times or more. The V gene is TRBV27, the J gene TRBJ2-6, with unresolved D. The V end was cut by 4 bases, the J end by 0 bases, with 7 bases between. The CDR3 spans 15 residues. CDR1 and CDR2 from the germline V gene are MNHEY and SMNVEV (reference sequence). Here the CDR3 reads CASSSEPSGANVLTF. CDR3 sequence (DNA): TGTGCCAGCAGTTCTGAACCCTCTGGGGCCAACGTCCTGACTTTC.

This clone is medium-sized (0.01 to 0.1%) by share. The chain joins TRBV4-1 to TRBJ2-5, with 15 bases lining up with TRBD2. After removal of 4 bases from V and 5 bases from J, the junction contained 2 bases not matched to a gene. There are 15 residues in the CDR3. From germline, CDR1 is MGHRA and CDR2 YSYEKL. The CDR3 is CASSLGLAGGETQYF. The DNA for the CDR3 is TGCGCCAGCAGCCTCGGACTAGCGGGGGGGGAGACCCAGTACTTC.

This clone was observed a handful of times. This sequence joins TRBV5-1 and TRBJ2-7, with D tentatively TRBD1 (6 bases). The length of the CDR3 is 15 residues. Germline V CDR1 and CDR2: SGHRS, YFSETQ. The V end was cut by 5 bases, the J end by 5 bases, with 20 bases between. CDR3 residues: CASSFTTGTLDEQYF. The DNA of the CDR3 is TGCGCCAGCAGTTTCACGACAGGAACCCTCGACGAGCAGTACTTC.

The sample holds a few counts of this clone. This clone may be a read error of a much larger clone one base away. The chain combines TRBV2 with TRBJ2-5; a weak D match, TRBD2 (5 bases). Deletions cut 7 bases from V and 4 bases from J, with 10 bases between. Per the germline V gene, CDR1 is SNHLY and CDR2 is FYNNEI. The CDR3 consists of 12 residues. CDR3 DNA: TGTGCCAGCATGAGGGCCTTAGAGACCCAGTACTTC. This sequence encodes CASMRALETQYF.

The table lists this clone with a few counts. The chain is built from TRBV12-3 or TRBV12-4 and TRBJ1-6; D remains ambiguous. Trimming shortened V by 8 bases and J by 8 bases, and 13 bases separated the two germline ends. CDR3 length equals 13 residues. DNA of the CDR3: TGTGCCAGCGGCGAGATGACCGATTCACCCCTCCACTTT. Protein sequence: CASGEMTDSPLHF.

The table lists this clone with many counts. V and J are TRBV12-3 or TRBV12-4 and TRBJ1-1; D unresolved. The CDR3 is 13 amino acids. The V and J ends lost 5 bases and 6 bases respectively, with 13 bases between them. CDR3 sequence: CASSPNRVAEAFF. CDR3 in DNA: TGTGCCAGCAGTCCCAACAGAGTGGCTGAAGCTTTCTTT.

V and J are TRBV5-1 and TRBJ2-1; D perhaps matches TRBD1 (6 bases). In germline, CDR1 is SGHRS, CDR2 YFSETQ. The CDR3 runs 13 residues. Trimming removed 4 bases from V and 10 bases from J, with 15 bases in between. The DNA for the CDR3 is TGCGCCAGCAGCCAGGGGACCTCGGGGGAGCAGTTCTTC. This encodes CASSQGTSGEQFF.

A single count supports this clone. The chain is built from TRBV9 and TRBJ2-5; D unclear. In germline, CDR1 is SGDLS, CDR2 YYNGEE. The CDR3 runs to 14 residues. The V gene lost 0 bases and the J gene lost 1 base, with 7 bases spanning the gap. CDR3: CASSVGSAQETQYF. The CDR3 nucleotides are TGTGCCAGCAGCGTAGGGTCAGCCCAAGAGACCCAGTACTTC.

Ten or more counts support this clone. The chain carries TRBV2 and TRBJ2-3; TRBD2 might be the D (6 bases). The CDR3 is made up of 16 amino acids. Germline lookup yields CDR1 SNHLY and CDR2 FYNNEI. Deletions cut 5 bases from V and 3 bases from J, with 18 bases between. The DNA of the CDR3 is TGTGCCAGCAGTCCCCGGGGAGCGGGCAATACAGATACGCAGTATTTT. This gives the protein CASSPRGAGNTDTQYF. The full variable domain, with the rest looked up from reference TRBV2 and TRBJ2-3, is EPEVTQTPSHQVTQMGQEVILRCVPISNHLYFYWYRQILGQKVEFLVSFYNNEISEKSEIFDDQFSVERPDGSNFTLKIRSTKLEDSAMYFCASSPRGAGNTDTQYFGPGTRLTVL.

V gene TRBV9 combines with J gene TRBJ2-7; 7 bases are shared with TRBD1. Germline V gene data show CDR1 as SGDLS and CDR2 as YYNGEE. The V gene end was trimmed by 3 bases and the J gene end by 0 bases; junction bases not matched to a gene: 3. The CDR3 has 14 amino acids. Written as DNA, the CDR3 is TGTGCCAGCAGCGGCCGGGACAGCTCCTACGAGCAGTACTTC. It is translated as CASSGRDSSYEQYF.

This clone rates as large (0.1 to 1%). The J gene is TRBJ2-1, the V gene TRBV24-1, with D possibly TRBD2 on 6 matching bases. The CDR3 covers 17 residues. The V gene's germline CDR1 is KGHDR and CDR2 SFDVKD. Trimming cost V 0 bases and J 8 bases, with 19 bases left between them. The CDR3 nucleotides read TGTGCCACCAGTGATTTGTTCCTAGCGCTAGATAGGGATGAGCAGTTCTTC. This gives the protein CATSDLFLALDRDEQFF.

This clone was recorded at least ten times. The gene calls are TRBV7-2 and TRBJ2-1, with D perhaps matching TRBD2 (5 bases). This CDR3 has 15 amino acids. Germline V lookup: CDR1 SGHTA, CDR2 FQGNSA. Trimming took 0 bases from V and 8 from J, leaving 14 bases between them. CDR3 region: CASSLASDTVDEQFF. In DNA form, the CDR3 reads TGTGCCAGCAGCTTAGCTAGCGATACGGTCGATGAGCAGTTCTTC.

The chain employs TRBV7-3 and TRBJ2-3; D call uncertain. Germline-derived CDR1 and CDR2 are SGHTA and FQGTGA. CDR3 length: 15 residues. Trimming took 2 bases from V and 1 from J, leaving 10 bases between them. The CDR3 spells CASSLRRGGTDTQYF. As DNA, the CDR3 is TGTGCCAGCAGCTTACGTCGTGGGGGCACAGATACGCAGTATTTT.

This clone was found a few times. The chain is built from TRBV6-1 and TRBJ2-1; 10 nucleotides match TRBD2. Germline V gene sequence: CDR1 MNHNS, CDR2 SASEGT. The CDR3 runs 16 residues. V dropped 4 bases and J dropped 5; count of bases not matched to a gene: 8. Written as DNA, the CDR3 is TGTGCCAGCAGTGGTATGGCTAGCGGGAGACACAATGAGCAGTTCTTC. Protein sequence: CASSGMASGRHNEQFF.

This clone was recorded at least ten times. V is TRBV28 and J is TRBJ2-1, with 8 bases aligning to TRBD2. CDR1 MDHEN and CDR2 SYDVKM come from the germline V gene. The CDR3 has 15 amino acids. Losses at the gene ends were 2 bases for V and 6 bases for J; bases not matched to a gene: 6. CDR3 sequence: CASSLNSGGFNEQFF. CDR3 nucleotide sequence: TGTGCCAGCAGTTTAAATTCGGGAGGGTTCAATGAGCAGTTCTTC.

V gene TRBV18 combines with J gene TRBJ1-2, with D maybe TRBD1 (6 bases). Trimming removed 2 bases at V and 7 bases at J, with 14 bases between. CDR1 and CDR2 (germline): KGHSH, LQKENI. This CDR3 is built from 14 residues. The CDR3 protein is CASSPNSQGGGYTF. CDR3 DNA sequence: TGTGCCAGCTCACCAAACAGTCAAGGGGGTGGCTACACCTTC.

This clone ranks as medium-sized. V gene TRBV20-1 combines with J gene TRBJ2-7, with D perhaps matching TRBD2 (6 bases). Germline-derived CDR1 and CDR2 are DFQATT and SNEGSKA (reference sequence). V was cut by 0 bases and J by 2 bases, with 14 bases left in between. This CDR3 region has 15 residues. CDR3 bases: TGCAGTGCTAGAGAACGGCTAGCGCACCCCTACGAGCAGTACTTC. It yields the protein CSARERLAHPYEQYF.

The chain employs TRBV11-2 and TRBJ1-1; no clear D gene. The germline V gene has CDR1 SGHAT and CDR2 FQNNGV. CDR3 length: 12 amino acids. Trimming left V 5 bases short and J 1 base short, with 5 bases between. The CDR3 reads CASSKPNTEAFF. The CDR3 region has the DNA TGTGCCAGCAGCAAACCGAACACTGAAGCTTTCTTT.

This clone was detected many times. This chain connects TRBV7-2 to TRBJ2-3; a possible D gene is TRBD1 (6 bases). The CDR3 length is 15 residues. Between the trimmed V and J ends, which lost 3 bases and 4 bases, there was a span of 14 bases. The germline V gene has CDR1 SGHTA and CDR2 FQGNSA. The CDR3 protein is CASSFFPGASDTQYF. As DNA, the CDR3 is TGTGCCAGCAGCTTTTTCCCAGGGGCGTCAGATACGCAGTATTTT.

The V and J genes are TRBV20-1 and TRBJ2-1; possible D gene TRBD2, 6 bases. Trimming cost V 0 bases and J 0 bases, with 9 bases left between them. CDR3 size: 15 residues. CDR1 DFQATT and CDR2 SNEGSKA come from the germline V gene (reference sequence). DNA of the CDR3: TGCAGTGCTAGAGATCTAGCGAGCTCCTACAATGAGCAGTTCTTC. Translation: CSARDLASSYNEQFF.

The chain couples TRBV6-2 or TRBV6-3 to TRBJ2-7, with D unresolved. CDR3 length: 12 residues. Germline CDR1 MNHEY, CDR2 SVGEGT. Deletions cut 3 bases from V and 4 bases from J, with 7 bases between. In DNA form, the CDR3 reads TGTGCCAGCAGTTATACAAGGTACGAGCAGTACTTC. Translation: CASSYTRYEQYF.

The chain uses TRBV6-1 and TRBJ1-1; 7 bases are shared with TRBD1. Trimming removed 6 bases from V and 1 base from J; junction bases left unmatched: 2. This CDR3 contains 13 residues. Germline V gene sequence: CDR1 MNHNS, CDR2 SASEGT. The CDR3 reads CASSGQENTEAFF. Here the CDR3 DNA reads TGTGCCAGCAGCGGACAGGAGAACACTGAAGCTTTCTTT.

This clone showed up just a few times. An end of the junction differs from the germline gene, which may be a read error. V gene TRBV6-1 combines with J gene TRBJ2-7, with 9 bases matching TRBD1. The CDR3 length is 14 residues. Per the germline V gene, CDR1 is MNHNS and CDR2 is SASEGT. The chain's CDR3 is CARSDGTGQYEQYF. The CDR3, as DNA: TGTGCCAGAAGTGACGGGACAGGGCAGTACGAGCAGTACTTC.

Many counts were recorded for this clone. A junction end diverges from the germline sequence, so it may reflect a read error. V usage is TRBV12-3 or TRBV12-4 and J usage is TRBJ1-5; 8 bases match TRBD1. The length of the CDR3 is 8 residues. CDR3 sequence reads: CASRDRDF. CDR3 nucleotides: TGTGCCAGCAGGGACAGGGATTTT.